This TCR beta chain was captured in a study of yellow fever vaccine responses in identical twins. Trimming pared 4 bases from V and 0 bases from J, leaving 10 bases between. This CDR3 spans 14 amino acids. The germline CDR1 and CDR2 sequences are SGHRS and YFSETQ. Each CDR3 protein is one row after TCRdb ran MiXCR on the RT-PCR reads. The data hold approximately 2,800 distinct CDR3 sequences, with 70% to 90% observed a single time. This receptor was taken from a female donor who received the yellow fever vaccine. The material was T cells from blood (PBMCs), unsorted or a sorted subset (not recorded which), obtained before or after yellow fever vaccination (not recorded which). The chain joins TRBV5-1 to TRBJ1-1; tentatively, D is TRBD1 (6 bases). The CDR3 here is CASSQGFMNTEAFF. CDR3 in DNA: TGCGCCAGCAGCCAGGGGTTTATGAACACTGAAGCTTTCTTT.